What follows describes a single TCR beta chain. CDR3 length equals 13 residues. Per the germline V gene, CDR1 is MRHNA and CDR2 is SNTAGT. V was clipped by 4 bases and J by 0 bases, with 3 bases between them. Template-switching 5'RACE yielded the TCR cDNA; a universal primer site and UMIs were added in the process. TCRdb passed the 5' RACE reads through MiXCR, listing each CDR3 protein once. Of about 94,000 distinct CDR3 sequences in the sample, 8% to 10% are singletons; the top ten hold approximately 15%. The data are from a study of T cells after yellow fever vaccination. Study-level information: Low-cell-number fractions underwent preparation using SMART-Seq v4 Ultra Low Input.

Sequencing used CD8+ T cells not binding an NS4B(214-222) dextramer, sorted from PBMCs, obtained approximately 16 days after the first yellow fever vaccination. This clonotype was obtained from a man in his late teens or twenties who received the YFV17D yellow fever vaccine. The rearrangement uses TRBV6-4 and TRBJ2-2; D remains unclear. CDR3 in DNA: TGTGCCAGCAGTGGGTCGAACACCGGGGAGCTGTTTTTT. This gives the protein CASSGSNTGELFF.